This T cell receptor (beta chain) was documented in a study of blood T cell repertoires in COVID-19. Study-wide background: The United States, Italy and Spain provided the acute and convalescent COVID-19 samples. T cells, B-cell-depleted T cells, or PBMCs provided the cDNA or gDNA that served as material.

The CDR3 length is 17 residues. Germline-derived CDR1 and CDR2 are SEHNR and FQNEAQ (reference sequence). The trim removed 5 bases at V and 4 bases at J, leaving 8 bases unmatched. It was during active infection that Seattle patients were enrolled and then longitudinally followed. As originally analysed: Amplifying reference gene primers gave estimates of nucleated cell counts. Using immunoSEQ multiplex PCR, the repertoire was profiled, and TCRdb retains in-frame clones only, with some absent. V, J and clone size derive from that table, while D and trimming were established from the DNA sequence. The repertoire has about 500,000 clones, roughly 89% of them found once; the top ten carry 0.7% to 1%.

V is TRBV7-9 and J is TRBJ2-3; 14 bases are shared with TRBD2. Sequencing used peripheral blood. The source of this sequence is a man aged 18 to 30 with COVID-19, enrolled during active disease. Here the CDR3 reads CASSQRTSGRFADTQYF. The CDR3 bases are TGTGCCAGCAGCCAACGGACTAGCGGGAGGTTCGCAGATACGCAGTATTTT.